Below are 9 T cell receptor beta chains sequenced from a single sample in a study of long-term antiretroviral therapy in people with HIV (dated by TCRdb to the early 2020s). The immunoSEQ hsTCRB v3.0 assay was used at survey level resolution to sequence the TRB variable region. TCRdb stores this immuneACCESS table with in-frame sequences only. Part of the clones is absent; in the studies checked, under half of the shortfall reflects unresolved V genes, and no reason is known for the rest. The sample profile shows 16,000 or so clones; over 70% of them were found once. About 16% of the sample is held by the ten biggest clonotypes. The sample in question was unsorted PBMCs, obtained around 2.1 years before starting antiretroviral therapy. Receptors originate from a man aged 30 to 45 with HIV.

V is TRBV19 and J is TRBJ1-5, with 10 bases fitting TRBD1. This CDR3 is 16 amino acids long. Germline V gene sequence: CDR1 LNHDA, CDR2 SQIVND (reference sequence). V was clipped by 7 bases and J by 4 bases; unmatched bases: 10. The CDR3 DNA follows: TGTGCCAGTAATACTGGGGACAGGGGTTCGAATCAGCCCCAGCATTTT. It yields the protein CASNTGDRGSNQPQHF.

V is TRBV5-6 and J is TRBJ1-2; D gene uncertain. In germline, CDR1 is SGHDT, CDR2 YYEEEE. The CDR3 consists of 15 residues. V was cut by 2 bases and J by 11 bases, with 22 bases left in between. The CDR3 loop is CASSLNKLATIVYTF. The DNA of the CDR3 is TGTGCCAGCAGCTTAAATAAGCTAGCCACTATTGTATACACCTTC. Based on the CDR3 plus reference TRBV5-6 and TRBJ1-2, the full variable domain is DAGVTQSPTHLIKTRGQQVTLRCSPKSGHDTVSWYQQALGQGPQFIFQYYEEEERQRGNFPDRFSGHQFPNYSSELNVNALLLGDSALYLCASSLNKLATIVYTFGSGTRLTVV.

This clone appeared once. The rearrangement links TRBV6-1 to TRBJ1-4, with D unclear. V gave up 2 bases and J gave up 10 bases, with 8 bases separating them. The length of the CDR3 is 12 residues. Germline V gene lookup returns CDR1 MNHNS and CDR2 SASEGT. The CDR3 DNA is TGTGCCAGCAGTGAAAATTGGGGAAAACTGTTTTTT. It translates to CASSENWGKLFF.

This clone was detected only once. The rearrangement joins TRBV28 to TRBJ2-1; the match to TRBD2 covers 9 bases. Germline V lookup: CDR1 MDHEN, CDR2 SYDVKM. The V gene end was trimmed by 5 bases and the J gene end by 3 bases; junction bases not matched to a gene: 5. The CDR3 runs to 15 residues. CDR3 amino acids: CASSPLAGLYNEQFF. CDR3 bases: TGTGCCAGCAGTCCCCTAGCGGGACTCTACAATGAGCAGTTCTTC.

CDR3 loop: CASSWTGTSDFSGELFF. In DNA form, the CDR3 reads TGCGCCAGCAGCTGGACTGGGACTAGCGATTTCTCCGGGGAGCTGTTTTTT. The chain combines TRBV5-1 with TRBJ2-2; 10 positions match TRBD2. Germline CDR1 and CDR2: SGHRS and YFSETQ. The junction had 11 bases not matched to a gene; V was cut back by 3 bases and J by 6 bases. CDR3 size: 17 residues. The entire variable domain, with the rest obtained from reference TRBV5-1 and TRBJ2-2, is as follows: KAGVTQTPRYLIKTRGQQVTLSCSPISGHRSVSWYQQTPGQGLQFLFEYFSETQRNKGNFPGRFSGRQFSNSRSEMNVSTLELGDSALYLCASSWTGTSDFSGELFFGEGSRLTVL.

This clone is a singleton in its sample. This chain uses TRBV4-2 with TRBJ1-5, with a possible D match to TRBD1 (5 bases). V was clipped by 1 base and J by 4 bases, with 11 bases between them. Germline lookup yields CDR1 LGHNA and CDR2 YNFKEQ. CDR3 length: 15 residues. The CDR3 loop is CASSQGLSGNQPQHF. The CDR3 DNA sequence: TGTGCCAGCAGCCAAGGTTTGTCAGGGAATCAGCCCCAGCATTTT.

This clone is judged medium-sized. The rearrangement uses TRBV11-2 and TRBJ2-1; 7 bases agree with TRBD1. Germline trimming cut 5 bases from V and 15 bases from J; bases unmatched to any gene: 13. CDR1 and CDR2 from the germline V gene are SGHAT and FQNNGV. The CDR3 is 13 amino acids. The DNA for the CDR3 is TGTGCCAGCAGCGATACCGGACAGGAGGTTCCGTTCTTC. Encoded protein: CASSDTGQEVPFF.

The rearrangement uses TRBV7-2 and TRBJ2-2; perhaps TRBD1 as D (5 bases). The CDR3 spans 14 residues. The germline V gene encodes CDR1 SGHTA and CDR2 FQGNSA. Trimming pared 1 base from V and 4 bases from J, leaving 7 bases between. The CDR3 reads CASSLVTATGELFF. The DNA of the CDR3 is TGTGCCAGCAGCTTAGTGACAGCCACCGGGGAGCTGTTTTTT.

This clone was detected once. V is TRBV6-5 and J is TRBJ1-4; a possible D gene is TRBD1 (6 bases). Per germline, CDR1 MNHEY and CDR2 SVGAGI. CDR3 length: 15 residues. Between the trimmed V and J ends, which lost 0 bases and 7 bases, there was a span of 12 bases. The CDR3 loop is CASSYSGGAREKLFF. The CDR3 DNA sequence: TGTGCCAGCAGTTACTCCGGGGGGGCGCGTGAAAAACTGTTTTTT.